A selection of T cell receptor beta chains follows, all from one sample in a study of identical twins. Each CDR3 protein gets one entry after TCRdb re-called the 5' RACE reads with MiXCR. This table holds around 280,000 distinct CDR3 sequences, 6.5% to 9.5% found once. These records were also assigned to another study, of yellow fever vaccine responses in identical twins.

Sequencing used memory (CD45RO+) T cells sorted from blood. These receptors came from a woman under 30 in good health. The CDR3 runs from the conserved cysteine through the conserved F or W. D genes are given only for firm matches. Only some rows state a clone size, as once, few, many or a class for expanded clones.

clone_size,cdr3_length,j_call,d_call,v_call,cdr3_aa,cdr3_nt
few,13,TRBJ2-2,NA,TRBV14,CASSQFETGELFF,TGTGCCAGCAGCCAATTTGAAACCGGGGAGCTGTTTTTT
many,15,TRBJ2-5,TRBD2,TRBV3-1,CASSPRGGDLETQYF,TGTGCCAGCAGCCCCCGGGGGGGGGATTTAGAGACCCAGTACTTC
few,18,TRBJ2-1,NA,TRBV21-1,CASSTGTLAASSYNEQFF,TGTGCCAGCAGCACTGGGACTCTAGCGGCGAGCTCCTACAATGAGCAGTTCTTC
NA,14,TRBJ2-3,NA,TRBV2,CASSQTQWADTQYF,TGTGCCAGCAGTCAAACCCAGTGGGCAGATACGCAGTATTTT
many,15,TRBJ2-3,NA,TRBV5-1,CASSPVVASTDTQYF,TGCGCCAGCAGCCCGGTGGTGGCTAGCACAGATACGCAGTATTTT
many,13,TRBJ2-5,NA,TRBV3-1,CASSPGQEETQYF,TGTGCCAGCAGCCCGGGGCAGGAGGAGACCCAGTACTTC
NA,16,TRBJ1-5,NA,TRBV28,CASSKAGRGGGQPQHF,TGTGCCAGCAGCAAAGCGGGCAGGGGAGGGGGACAGCCCCAGCATTTT
NA,15,TRBJ2-1,TRBD1,TRBV29-1,CSVDRGTGDYNEQFF,TGCAGCGTTGACCGGGGGACAGGGGATTACAATGAGCAGTTCTTC
NA,15,TRBJ1-6,NA,TRBV5-5,CASSPALAANSPLHF,TGTGCCAGCAGCCCCGCCTTGGCGGCGAATTCACCCCTCCACTTT
many,15,TRBJ2-5,TRBD2,TRBV7-8,CASSFVAGGKETQYF,TGTGCCAGCAGCTTCGTAGCGGGGGGCAAAGAGACCCAGTACTTC
few,14,TRBJ2-3,NA,TRBV21-1,CASRRGQGGDTQYF,TGTGCCAGCAGAAGGGGACAGGGTGGAGATACGCAGTATTTT
many,14,TRBJ2-5,TRBD2,TRBV12-3/TRBV12-4,CASSLRGGGETQYF,TGTGCCAGCAGCCTACGGGGGGGCGGAGAGACCCAGTACTTC
once,14,TRBJ1-6,NA,TRBV19,CASREGGDNSPLHF,TGTGCCTCCCGTGAGGGGGGGGATAATTCACCCCTCCACTTT
few,14,TRBJ1-2,TRBD1,TRBV5-1,CASSPGQGASGYTF,TGCGCCAGCAGCCCCGGACAGGGGGCGAGCGGCTACACCTTC
many,18,TRBJ2-6,NA,TRBV2,CASSESEFQHSGANVLTF,TGTGCCAGCAGTGAATCGGAGTTCCAACACTCTGGGGCCAACGTCCTGACTTTC
NA,14,TRBJ2-6,NA,TRBV25-1,CASTESSGANVLTF,TGTGCCAGCACGGAGTCCTCTGGGGCCAACGTCCTGACTTTC
many,18,TRBJ2-1,TRBD1,TRBV29-1,CSVGWGGSGTGSYNEQFF,TGCAGCGTTGGTTGGGGTGGGTCCGGGACAGGATCCTACAATGAGCAGTTCTTC
few,12,TRBJ2-1,NA,TRBV29-1,CSVRGLNNEQFF,TGCAGCGTGCGGGGTTTGAACAATGAGCAGTTCTTC
NA,13,TRBJ1-2,NA,TRBV5-1,CASTSQGNYGYTF,TGCGCGTCAACCTCCCAGGGGAACTATGGCTACACCTTC
many,12,TRBJ1-1,NA,TRBV7-9,CASSRRDTEAFF,TGTGCCAGCAGCAGGAGGGATACTGAAGCTTTCTTT
many,15,TRBJ2-3,TRBD1,TRBV29-1,CSVGRGQGSTDTQYF,TGCAGCGTTGGGAGGGGACAGGGTAGCACAGATACGCAGTATTTT
NA,15,TRBJ2-3,TRBD2,TRBV9,CASSTSGYAADTQYF,TGTGCCAGCAGCACTAGCGGATATGCCGCAGATACGCAGTATTTT
NA,16,TRBJ2-1,NA,TRBV7-8,CASSLAEVGGYNEQFF,TGTGCCAGCAGCTTAGCTGAGGTAGGGGGCTACAATGAGCAGTTCTTC
few,14,TRBJ1-5,NA,TRBV6-2/TRBV6-3,CASKRGQDNQPQHF,TGTGCCAGCAAGCGGGGACAAGACAATCAGCCCCAGCATTTT